Listed here is a single TCR beta chain. As handled by the study authors: Amplification with reference gene primers provided the estimates of nucleated cell counts. Method: immunoSEQ multiplex PCR; TCRdb's copy keeps in-frame clones and lacks some. V, J and clone size are those of that table, while D and trimming were read from the DNA. The sample carries some 140,000 clones, more than 60% recorded once. The V and J ends lost 2 bases and 0 bases respectively, with 6 bases between them. The CDR3 sequence is 15 residues long. The germline CDR1 and CDR2 sequences are SGHNT and YYREEE (reference sequence). The sample belongs to a study of blood T cell repertoires in COVID-19. Study-level information: From the United States, Italy and Spain came samples of acute and convalescent COVID-19. T cells, B-cell-depleted T cells, or PBMCs provided the cDNA or gDNA that served as material.

J is TRBJ2-6 and V is TRBV5-4; D is uncertain. This receptor was taken from a man older than 75 with acute or convalescent COVID-19. Sequencing was done on a sample of peripheral blood. Written as DNA, the CDR3 is TGTGCCAGCAGCTTACAGAGCTCTGGGGCCAACGTCCTGACTTTC. The encoded protein is CASSLQSSGANVLTF. Variable domain in full (rest from reference TRBV5-4 and TRBJ2-6): ETGVTQSPTHLIKTRGQQVTLRCSSQSGHNTVSWYQQALGQGPQFIFQYYREEENGRGNFPPRFSGLQFPNYSSELNVNALELDDSALYLCASSLQSSGANVLTFGAGSRLTVL.